This T cell receptor beta chain appears in the sequencing data of a study of blood T cell repertoires in COVID-19. Two consecutive negative NP/OP PCR tests, clearance, or resolved symptoms defined Cohort 3 recovery. Profiled with immunoSEQ multiplex PCR; TCRdb holds only in-frame clones, not every one. The repertoire has 200,000 to 250,000 clones, about 79% of them found once; the top ten carry about 3.7%. Germline V gives CDR1 MNHEY, CDR2 SVGAGI. CDR3 length: 15 residues. J gave up 2 bases and V 2 bases, and 2 bases lay outside the gene matches. The TCR sequence derives from a woman in her sixties or seventies who had recovered from COVID-19. Sequencing was carried out using PBMCs or T cells enriched from blood (not recorded which). The chain links TRBV6-5 to TRBJ2-3; 9 positions agree with TRBD1. The CDR3, as DNA: TGTGCCAGCAGTTACGGACAGGGGCACACAGATACGCAGTATTTT. This gives the protein CASSYGQGHTDTQYF.